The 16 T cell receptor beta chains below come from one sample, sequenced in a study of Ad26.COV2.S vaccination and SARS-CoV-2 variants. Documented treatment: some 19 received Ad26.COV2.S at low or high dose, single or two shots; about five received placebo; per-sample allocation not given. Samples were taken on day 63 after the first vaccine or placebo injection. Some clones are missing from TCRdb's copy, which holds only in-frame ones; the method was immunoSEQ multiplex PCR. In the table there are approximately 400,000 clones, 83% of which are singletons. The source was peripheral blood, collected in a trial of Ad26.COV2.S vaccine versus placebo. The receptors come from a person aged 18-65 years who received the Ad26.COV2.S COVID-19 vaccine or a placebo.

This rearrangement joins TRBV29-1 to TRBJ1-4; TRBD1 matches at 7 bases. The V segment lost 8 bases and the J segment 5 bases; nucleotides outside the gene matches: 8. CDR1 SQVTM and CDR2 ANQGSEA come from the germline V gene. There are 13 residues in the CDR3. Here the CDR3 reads CSIRTGENEKLFF. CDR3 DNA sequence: TGCAGCATAAGGACAGGAGAGAATGAAAAACTGTTTTTT.

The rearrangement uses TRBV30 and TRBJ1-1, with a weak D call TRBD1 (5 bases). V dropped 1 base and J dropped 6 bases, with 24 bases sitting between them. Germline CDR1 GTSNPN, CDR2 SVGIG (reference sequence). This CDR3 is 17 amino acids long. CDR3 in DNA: TGTGCCTGGAGTGGGATTCAGGGATTTCGTGATGGTCCTGAAGCTTTCTTT. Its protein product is CAWSGIQGFRDGPEAFF.

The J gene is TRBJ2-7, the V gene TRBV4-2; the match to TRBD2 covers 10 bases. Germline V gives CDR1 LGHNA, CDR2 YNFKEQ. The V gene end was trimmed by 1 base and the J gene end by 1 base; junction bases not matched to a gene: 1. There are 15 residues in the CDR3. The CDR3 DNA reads TGTGCCAGCAGCCAAGTAGCGGGGGGTTCCTACGAGCAGTACTTC. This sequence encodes CASSQVAGGSYEQYF.

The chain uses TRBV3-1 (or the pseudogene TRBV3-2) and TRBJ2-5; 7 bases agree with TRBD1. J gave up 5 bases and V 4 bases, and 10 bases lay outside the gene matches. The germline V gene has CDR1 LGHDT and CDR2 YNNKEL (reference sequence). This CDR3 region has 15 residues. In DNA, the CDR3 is TGTGCCAGCAGCCGCCGGGACAGCGGAACGGAGACCCAGTACTTC. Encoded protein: CASSRRDSGTETQYF.

CDR3 DNA: TGTGCCAGCAGCCAAGCCCCGGGAGGGTACGAGCAGTACTTC. Protein sequence: CASSQAPGGYEQYF. The gene calls are TRBV4-2 and TRBJ2-7; 8 bases agree with TRBD2. V trimming: 1 base; J trimming: 4 bases; junction bases outside the gene matches: 3. The germline CDR1 and CDR2 sequences are LGHNA and YNFKEQ. The CDR3 is 14 amino acids.

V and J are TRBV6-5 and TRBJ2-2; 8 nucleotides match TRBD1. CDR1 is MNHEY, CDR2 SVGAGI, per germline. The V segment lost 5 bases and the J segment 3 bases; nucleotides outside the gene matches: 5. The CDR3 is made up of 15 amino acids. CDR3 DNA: TGTGCCAGCAGTCCCGGGACAGGAGACACCGGGGAGCTGTTTTTT. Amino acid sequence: CASSPGTGDTGELFF.

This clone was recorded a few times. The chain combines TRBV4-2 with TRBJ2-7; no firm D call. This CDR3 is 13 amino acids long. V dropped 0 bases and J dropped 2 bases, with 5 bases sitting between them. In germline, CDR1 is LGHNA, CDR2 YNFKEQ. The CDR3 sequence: CASSQDLTYEQYF. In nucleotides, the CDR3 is TGTGCCAGCAGCCAAGATCTGACCTACGAGCAGTACTTC.

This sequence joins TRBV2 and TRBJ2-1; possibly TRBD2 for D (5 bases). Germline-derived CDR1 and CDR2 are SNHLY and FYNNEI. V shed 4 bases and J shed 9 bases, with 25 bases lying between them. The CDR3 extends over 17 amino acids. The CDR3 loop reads CASSAGPALGEGTEQFF. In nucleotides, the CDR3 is TGTGCCAGCAGTGCCGGGCCGGCTTTGGGTGAGGGCACTGAGCAGTTCTTC. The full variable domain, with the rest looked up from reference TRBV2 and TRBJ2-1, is EPEVTQTPSHQVTQMGQEVILRCVPISNHLYFYWYRQILGQKVEFLVSFYNNEISEKSEIFDDQFSVERPDGSNFTLKIRSTKLEDSAMYFCASSAGPALGEGTEQFFGPGTRLTVL.

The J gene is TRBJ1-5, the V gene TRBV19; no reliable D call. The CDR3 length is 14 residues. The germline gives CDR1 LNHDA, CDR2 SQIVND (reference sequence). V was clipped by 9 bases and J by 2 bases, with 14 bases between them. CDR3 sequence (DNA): TGTGCCAGGGCGATTTCGAGGTGCAATCAGCCCCAGCATTTT. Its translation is CARAISRCNQPQHF.

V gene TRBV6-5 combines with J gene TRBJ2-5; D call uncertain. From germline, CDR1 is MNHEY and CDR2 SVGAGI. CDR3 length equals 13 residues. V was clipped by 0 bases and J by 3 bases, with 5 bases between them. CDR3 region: CASSYSHEETQYF. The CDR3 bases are TGTGCCAGCAGTTACTCCCATGAAGAGACCCAGTACTTC.

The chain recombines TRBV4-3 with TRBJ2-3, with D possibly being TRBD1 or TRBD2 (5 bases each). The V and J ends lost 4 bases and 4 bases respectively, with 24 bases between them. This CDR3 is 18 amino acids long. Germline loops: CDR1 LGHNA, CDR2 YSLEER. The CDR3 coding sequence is TGCGCCAGCAGCCGAGCCGTGACGGGTCAGGGAGCATCAGATACGCAGTATTTT. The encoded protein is CASSRAVTGQGASDTQYF.

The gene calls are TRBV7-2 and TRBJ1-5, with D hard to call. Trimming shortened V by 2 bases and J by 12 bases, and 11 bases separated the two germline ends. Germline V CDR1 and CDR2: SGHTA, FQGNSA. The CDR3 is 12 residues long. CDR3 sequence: CASSLNSGLQHF. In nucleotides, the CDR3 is TGTGCCAGCAGCTTAAATTCCGGGCTCCAGCATTTT.

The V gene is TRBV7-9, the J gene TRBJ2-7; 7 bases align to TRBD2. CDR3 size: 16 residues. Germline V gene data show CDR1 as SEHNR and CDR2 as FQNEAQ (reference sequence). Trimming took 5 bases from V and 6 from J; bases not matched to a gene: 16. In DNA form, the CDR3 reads TGTGCCAGCAGCCCCCAACTAGGCGGGAGAGTCCTCGAGCAGTACTTC. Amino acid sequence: CASSPQLGGRVLEQYF.

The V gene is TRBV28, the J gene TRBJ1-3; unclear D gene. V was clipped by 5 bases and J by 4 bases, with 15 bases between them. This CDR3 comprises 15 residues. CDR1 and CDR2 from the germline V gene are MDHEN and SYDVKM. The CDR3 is CASSPGVRGGNTIYF. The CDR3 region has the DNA TGTGCCAGCAGTCCCGGCGTTCGAGGGGGAAACACCATATATTTT.

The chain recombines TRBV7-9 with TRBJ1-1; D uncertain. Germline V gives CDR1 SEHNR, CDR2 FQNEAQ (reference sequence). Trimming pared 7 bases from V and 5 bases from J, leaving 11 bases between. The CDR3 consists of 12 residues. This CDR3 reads CASTFTGTEAFF. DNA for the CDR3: TGTGCCAGCACCTTTACGGGAACTGAAGCTTTCTTT.

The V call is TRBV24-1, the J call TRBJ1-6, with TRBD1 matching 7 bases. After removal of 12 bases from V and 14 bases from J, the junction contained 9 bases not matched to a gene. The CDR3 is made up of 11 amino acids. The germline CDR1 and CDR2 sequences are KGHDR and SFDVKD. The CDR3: CAGGTDRTLHF. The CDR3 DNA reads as TGTGCCGGTGGGACAGATCGAACCCTCCACTTT.